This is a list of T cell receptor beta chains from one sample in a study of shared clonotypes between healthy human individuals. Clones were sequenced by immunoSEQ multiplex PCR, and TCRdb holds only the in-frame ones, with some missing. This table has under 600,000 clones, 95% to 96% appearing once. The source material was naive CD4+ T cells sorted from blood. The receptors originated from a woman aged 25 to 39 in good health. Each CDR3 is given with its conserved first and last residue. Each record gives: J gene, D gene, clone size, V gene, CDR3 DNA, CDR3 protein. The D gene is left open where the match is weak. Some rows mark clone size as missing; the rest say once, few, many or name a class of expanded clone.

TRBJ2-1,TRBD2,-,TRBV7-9,TGTGCCAGCAGCTTAAGGCCCAGTCGGACTAGTAACAATGAGCAGTTCTTC,CASSLRPSRTSNNEQFF
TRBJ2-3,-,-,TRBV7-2,TGTGCCAGCAGCTTAGCGCAAGGGACAAACACAGATACGCAGTATTTT,CASSLAQGTNTDTQYF
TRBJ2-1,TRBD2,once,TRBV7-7,TGTGCCAGCAGCTCAGGACTAGCCGGCCATGAGCAGTTCTTC,CASSSGLAGHEQFF
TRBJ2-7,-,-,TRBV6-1,TGTGCCAGTAGAGACGCTTACGAGCAGTACTTC,CASRDAYEQYF
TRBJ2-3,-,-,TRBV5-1,TGCGCCAGCAGCGGGGGGTTTAGCACAGATACGCAGTATTTT,CASSGGFSTDTQYF
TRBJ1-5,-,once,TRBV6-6,TGTGCCAGCAGACTGGACGGGACCTATAGCAATCAGCCCCAGCATTTT,CASRLDGTYSNQPQHF
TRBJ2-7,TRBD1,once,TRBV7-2,TGTGCCAGCAGCAGGACAGGGTTATACACCTACGAGCAGTACTTC,CASSRTGLYTYEQYF
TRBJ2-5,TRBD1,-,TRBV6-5,TGTGCCAGCAGTTACCACGGACAGGACCAAGAGACCCAGTACTTC,CASSYHGQDQETQYF
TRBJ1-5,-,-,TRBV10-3,TGTGCCACTAGGCATAGCAATCAGCCCCAGCATTTT,CATRHSNQPQHF
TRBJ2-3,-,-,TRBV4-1,TGCGCCAGCAGCCAAACAGGGTTGGGCACAGATACGCAGTATTTT,CASSQTGLGTDTQYF
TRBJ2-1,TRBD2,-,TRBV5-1,TGCGCCAGCAGCTTGTATGCGGGAGGGACCGTGGCTTACAATGAGCAGTTCTTC,CASSLYAGGTVAYNEQFF
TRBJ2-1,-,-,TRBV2,TGTGCCAGCAGTCCAACAACGGACAGAAACAACAATGAGCAGTTCTTC,CASSPTTDRNNNEQFF
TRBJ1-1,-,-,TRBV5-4,TGTGCCAGCAGCTTGGGGGCTGCGAGGAACACTGAAGCTTTCTTT,CASSLGAARNTEAFF
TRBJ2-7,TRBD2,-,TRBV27,TGTGCCAGCAGTTTACCCGGGACTAGCTTGGACGAGCAGTACTTC,CASSLPGTSLDEQYF
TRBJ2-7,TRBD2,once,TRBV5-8,TGTGCCAGCAGCCGGGGGGACGGTTCCTACGAGCAGTACTTC,CASSRGDGSYEQYF
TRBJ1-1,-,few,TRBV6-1,TGTGCCAGCAGTGCGGGAAACACTGAAGCTTTCTTT,CASSAGNTEAFF
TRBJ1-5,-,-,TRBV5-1,TGCGCCAGCAGGCGCGACCCTTATAGCAATCAGCCCCAGCATTTT,CASRRDPYSNQPQHF
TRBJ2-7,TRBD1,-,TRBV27,TGTGCCAGCAGCCCCGGGACAGGGGGCTTAAACGAGCAGTACTTC,CASSPGTGGLNEQYF
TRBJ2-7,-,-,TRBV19,TGTGCCAGTAGTATGACGGGGCCCTACGAGCAGTACTTC,CASSMTGPYEQYF
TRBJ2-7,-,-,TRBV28,TGTGCCAGCCTTCCGGCCGTGGCGCAGAGCTCCTACGAGCAGTACTTC,CASLPAVAQSSYEQYF
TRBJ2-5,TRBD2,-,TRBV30,TGTGCCTGGGGAGACGGGGGGGAGACCCAGTACTTC,CAWGDGGETQYF
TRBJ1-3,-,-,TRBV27,TGTGCCAGCAGCCGCGTAGGGACTGGAAACACCATATATTTT,CASSRVGTGNTIYF
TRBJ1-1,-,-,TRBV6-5,TGTGCCAGCAGTTACGGCGGGGCCAACACTGAAGCTTTCTTT,CASSYGGANTEAFF
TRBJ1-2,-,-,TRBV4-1,TGCGCCAGCAGCCAAGATCCCGGCTCTGCTAACTATGGCTACACCTTC,CASSQDPGSANYGYTF